What follows is one TCR beta chain and its context. Its antigen remains unidentified. The table came from immunoSEQ multiplex PCR; TCRdb's copy has only in-frame clones and leaves some out. The sample has approximately 49,000 clones, approximately 95% seen once. Germline CDR1 reads SGHNT; CDR2 reads YYREEE (reference sequence). The V end lost 4 bases, the J end lost 1 base, and 17 bases lay between the germline ends. This CDR3 comprises 16 residues. This sample is drawn from a study of human thymus T cells. Notes on the study in general: Seemingly biased V and J gene usage marked thymic and blood repertoires.

The clonotype comes from a girl less than two years old with a congenital heart defect but otherwise immunologically healthy. This chain joins TRBV5-4 and TRBJ1-1, with D unclear. The sample comprised blood. The CDR3: CASSPGGERGNTEAFF. Here the CDR3 DNA reads TGTGCCAGCAGCCCAGGCGGGGAACGGGGGAACACTGAAGCTTTCTTT.